The 17 T cell receptor beta chains presented below share a single source sample, sequenced in a study of neurological immune-mediated disorders (dated by TCRdb to the late 2010s). The library was built by means of 5' RACE. The run used an Illumina HiSeq 2500. The raw public data were reprocessed by TCRdb itself: fastp quality trimming at Q25, MiXCR clonotype calling, in-frame beta chains only. For every CDR3 protein sequence, its rows merge into one entry that carries the most common genes and DNA. The sample profile shows roughly 60,000 distinct CDR3 sequences; 3.5% of them were found once. Approximately 3.1% of the sample comes from the top ten. Specimen: PBMCs. These receptors were taken from a woman aged 25-40 years with multiple sclerosis.

CDR3 amino acids: CASSQEGEGNIQYF. The DNA for the CDR3 is TGTGCCAGCAGCCAAGAAGGGGAGGGAAACATTCAGTACTTC. The V gene is TRBV3-1, the J gene TRBJ2-4, with TRBD2 matching over 7 bases. Germline V gene lookup returns CDR1 LGHDT and CDR2 YNNKEL (reference sequence). The V gene end was trimmed by 0 bases and the J gene end by 6 bases; junction bases not matched to a gene: 2. CDR3 length: 14 amino acids.

Ten or more counts support this clonotype. CDR3 coding DNA: TGTGCCAGCAGCTTCCCCTCCTTCGGTGCAACTAATGAAAAACTGTTTTTT. It is translated as CASSFPSFGATNEKLFF. The rearrangement links TRBV7-9 to TRBJ1-4; no clear D gene. V was cut by 3 bases and J by 0 bases, with 14 bases left in between. There are 17 residues in the CDR3. Germline V gene sequence: CDR1 SEHNR, CDR2 FQNEAQ (reference sequence).

This clonotype was picked up many times. The CDR3 region is CSARTGTGTYEQYF. CDR3 nucleotide sequence: TGCAGTGCTAGAACCGGGACAGGTACCTACGAGCAGTACTTC. The V gene is TRBV20-1, the J gene TRBJ2-7; 8 bases line up with TRBD1. Germline CDR1 is DFQATT and CDR2 is SNEGSKA (reference sequence). The CDR3 has 14 residues. Trimming at V came to 2 bases and at J to 2 bases, leaving 5 bases not matched to a gene.

This clonotype was detected many times. The rearrangement uses TRBV4-1 and TRBJ2-7; possibly TRBD1 or TRBD2 for D (5 bases each). V was clipped by 0 bases and J by 4 bases, with 7 bases between them. The germline V gene has CDR1 MGHRA and CDR2 YSYEKL. CDR3 length: 13 amino acids. DNA of the CDR3: TGCGCCAGCAGCCAAGAGAGGGGTTACGAGCAGTACTTC. It is translated as CASSQERGYEQYF.

This clonotype was seen ten or more times. The rearrangement links TRBV20-1 to TRBJ1-2; D ambiguous. The germline V gene has CDR1 DFQATT and CDR2 SNEGSKA (reference sequence). The CDR3 is 13 residues long. The V and J ends lost 3 bases and 0 bases respectively, with 8 bases between them. DNA for the CDR3: TGCAGTGCTAGCCCCCCAGCTAACTATGGCTACACCTTC. Its protein product is CSASPPANYGYTF.

This clonotype showed up just a few times. This chain connects TRBV28 to TRBJ2-1; a possible D gene is TRBD2 (7 bases). Germline V gene lookup returns CDR1 MDHEN and CDR2 SYDVKM. Trimming took 5 bases from V and 9 from J, leaving 23 bases between them. CDR3 size: 16 residues. Here the CDR3 reads CASSRTKRGRAGEQFF. The CDR3 coding sequence is TGTGCCAGCAGTCGTACTAAAAGGGGGAGGGCGGGTGAGCAGTTCTTC.

This clonotype has a count of ten or more. V gene TRBV5-1 combines with J gene TRBJ2-3, with 12 positions matching TRBD1. After removal of 3 bases from V and 3 bases from J, the junction contained 5 bases not matched to a gene. The CDR3 covers 16 residues. CDR1 and CDR2 (germline): SGHRS, YFSETQ. CDR3: CASSSGQGARTDTQYF. The CDR3 DNA is TGCGCCAGCAGCTCGGGACAGGGGGCGCGAACAGATACGCAGTATTTT.

This clonotype occurred a few times. It may be a read error: a sequence one base away is much more abundant. The chain uses TRBV12-3 or TRBV12-4 and TRBJ2-3; 7 nucleotides match TRBD2. The V gene end was trimmed by 5 bases and the J gene end by 6 bases; junction bases not matched to a gene: 8. The CDR3 covers 14 residues. CDR3 DNA: TGTGCCAGCAGTAGGGGAATAGCGGGTGATACGCAGTATTTT. Its translation is CASSRGIAGDTQYF.

This clonotype has just a few counts. The rearrangement joins TRBV5-1 to TRBJ1-2, with a weak D call TRBD1 (6 bases). The CDR3 sequence is 15 residues long. The V gene lost 0 bases and the J gene lost 5 bases, with 14 bases spanning the gap. The germline gives CDR1 SGHRS, CDR2 YFSETQ. The CDR3 DNA reads as TGCGCCAGCAGCTTGGGCGACAGGCCAAGTTATGGCTACACCTTC. Amino acids: CASSLGDRPSYGYTF.

V usage is TRBV18 and J usage is TRBJ1-1; D not certain. Per the germline V gene, CDR1 is KGHSH and CDR2 is LQKENI. V dropped 4 bases and J dropped 1 base, with 13 bases sitting between them. This CDR3 is 15 amino acids long. The CDR3 DNA reads TGTGCCAGCTCACAACATTTAGGAGGGAACACTGAAGCTTTCTTT. It translates to CASSQHLGGNTEAFF.

The rearrangement links TRBV28 to TRBJ1-5, with D uncertain. With 7 bases removed from V and 0 bases from J, the gap between germline ends came to 7 bases. This CDR3 is 13 amino acids long. CDR1 and CDR2 (germline): MDHEN, SYDVKM. The CDR3 DNA reads TGTGCCAGCAAGGGCAATAGCAATCAGCCCCAGCATTTT. This sequence encodes CASKGNSNQPQHF.

This clonotype appeared many times. The V and J genes are TRBV5-1 and TRBJ1-4; D is undetermined. The CDR3 consists of 14 residues. The ends were cut back, 0 bases at V and 5 bases at J, with 8 bases in the middle. CDR1 and CDR2 from the germline V gene are SGHRS and YFSETQ. This chain's CDR3 is CASSLEGRNEKLFF. CDR3 sequence (DNA): TGCGCCAGCAGCTTGGAAGGGAGAAATGAAAAACTGTTTTTT.

This clonotype was observed at least ten times. V is TRBV15 and J is TRBJ2-1, with TRBD1 matching over 9 bases. There are 16 residues in the CDR3. After removal of 3 bases from V and 6 bases from J, the junction contained 9 bases not matched to a gene. The V gene's germline CDR1 is LNHNV and CDR2 YYDKDF (reference sequence). The CDR3 bases are TGTGCCACCAGCAGGGTACCGGGACAGGGTTTCAATGAGCAGTTCTTC. Protein sequence: CATSRVPGQGFNEQFF.

This clonotype showed up many times. The chain links TRBV25-1 to TRBJ2-1; no reliable D call. Germline lookup yields CDR1 MGHDK and CDR2 SYGVNS. The CDR3 totals 13 residues. Trimming cost V 3 bases and J 3 bases, with 6 bases left between them. CDR3 DNA sequence: TGTGCCAGCAGTGATCGCGGCTACAATGAGCAGTTCTTC. Translated, it gives CASSDRGYNEQFF.

This clonotype was seen ten or more times. The CDR3 DNA reads as TGCAGCGCTGGAGGGGGCGCCGGACAAGAGACCCAGTACTTC. Protein product: CSAGGGAGQETQYF. This chain connects TRBV29-1 to TRBJ2-5, with a weak D call TRBD1 (7 bases). With 7 bases removed from V and 2 bases from J, the gap between germline ends came to 17 bases. The V gene's germline CDR1 is SQVTM and CDR2 ANQGSEA. The CDR3 length is 14 residues.

The chain employs TRBV5-1 and TRBJ2-1, with a possible D match to TRBD1 (6 bases). Between the trimmed V and J ends, which lost 3 bases and 1 base, there was a span of 8 bases. Germline CDR1 reads SGHRS; CDR2 reads YFSETQ. The CDR3 is 14 amino acids. CDR3: CASSSGQSYNEQFF. CDR3 coding DNA: TGCGCCAGCAGCTCGGGACAATCCTACAATGAGCAGTTCTTC.

A note on this clonotype: This may come from a read error, since a much larger clone is one base off. The rearrangement uses TRBV29-1 and TRBJ2-2, with 8 bases lining up with TRBD1. CDR1 and CDR2 from the germline V gene are SQVTM and ANQGSEA. The CDR3 contains 13 residues. After removal of 5 bases from V and 6 bases from J, the junction contained 5 bases not matched to a gene. The CDR3: CSVQQGVAGELFF. DNA for the CDR3: TGCAGCGTTCAACAGGGGGTGGCCGGGGAGCTGTTTTTT.